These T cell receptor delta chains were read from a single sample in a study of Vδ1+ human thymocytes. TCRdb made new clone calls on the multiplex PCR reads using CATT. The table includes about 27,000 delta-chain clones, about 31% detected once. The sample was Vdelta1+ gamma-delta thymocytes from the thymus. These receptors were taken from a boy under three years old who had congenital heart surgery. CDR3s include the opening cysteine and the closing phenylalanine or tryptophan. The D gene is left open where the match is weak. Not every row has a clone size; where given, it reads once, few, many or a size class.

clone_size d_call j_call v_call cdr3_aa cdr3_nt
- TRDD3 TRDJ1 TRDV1 CALGEPIGPIYEVLGYTDKLIF TGTGCTCTTGGGGAGCCCATTGGGCCTATTTACGAGGTACTGGGGTACACCGATAAACTCATCTTT
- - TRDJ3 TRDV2 CACYAWDTRQMFF TGTGCCTGTTATGCCTGGGACACCCGACAGATGTTTTTC
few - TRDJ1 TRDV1 CALGEAGDGLLVIRKLYTDKLIF TGTGCTCTTGGGGAAGCGGGAGACGGCCTTCTCGTAATTAGGAAGTTGTACACCGATAAACTCATCTTT
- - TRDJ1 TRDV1 CALGERPTDKLIF TGTGCTCTTGGGGAAAGACCCACCGATAAACTCATCTTT
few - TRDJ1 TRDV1 CALGELTPGRHVYTDKLIF TGTGCTCTTGGGGAACTAACCCCGGGGAGGCACGTGTACACCGATAAACTCATCTTT
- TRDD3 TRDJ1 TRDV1 CALGSLGTGGYYTDKLIF TGTGCTCTTGGGAGCCTCGGTACTGGGGGATACTACACCGATAAACTCATCTTT
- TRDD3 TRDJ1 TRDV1 CALGEIRIYSPYLRGYVHTDKLIF TGTGCTCTTGGGGAGATCCGGATTTACTCCCCTTACTTAAGGGGATACGTTCACACCGATAAACTCATCTTT
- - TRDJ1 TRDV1 CALGDLLSGDPGADKLIF TGTGCTCTTGGGGATCTACTATCTGGGGATCCTGGGGCCGATAAACTCATCTTT
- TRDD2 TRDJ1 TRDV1 CAPGTLPPSYLYWRTDKLIF TGTGCTCCTGGGACGCTACCCCCTTCCTACCTATACTGGCGTACCGATAAACTCATCTTT
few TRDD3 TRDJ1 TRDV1 CALGERPPVSYPRGGGYAGTELIF TGTGCTCTTGGGGAACGGCCTCCCGTTTCCTACCCTAGGGGTGGGGGATACGCTGGTACCGAACTCATCTTT
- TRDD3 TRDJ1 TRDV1 CALGEPELSNVVRGYSSRRYTDKLIF TGTGCTCTTGGGGAACCGGAACTATCCAATGTCGTAAGGGGATACTCCTCAAGAAGGTACACCGATAAACTCATCTTT
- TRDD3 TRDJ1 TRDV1 CALGELRRVLGETYTDKLIF TGCGCTCTTGGGGAACTCCGACGCGTACTGGGGGAAACGTACACCGATAAACTCATCTTT
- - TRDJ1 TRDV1 CALGDTSFLRGFWYTDKLIF TGTGCTCTTGGGGACACCTCATTCCTACGGGGATTTTGGTACACCGATAAACTCATCTTT
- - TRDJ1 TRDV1 CALGEPFPRTSLGGGQTYTDKLIF TGTGCTCTTGGGGAACCGTTCCCGAGGACCTCGTTAGGGGGAGGCCAGACGTACACCGATAAACTCATCTTT
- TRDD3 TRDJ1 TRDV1 CALGPTFRLLGVLWDTDKLIF TGTGCTCTTGGGCCAACCTTCCGATTACTGGGGGTCCTGTGGGACACCGATAAACTCATCTTT
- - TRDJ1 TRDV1 CALVTPIGHSTDKLIF TGTGCTCTTGTGACCCCGATTGGCCATAGCACCGATAAACTCATCTTT
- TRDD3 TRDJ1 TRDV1 CALGDRWGIHDKLIF TGTGCTCTTGGGGACCGCTGGGGGATACACGATAAACTCATCTTT
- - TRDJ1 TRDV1 CALGELYFLPYWGGGTDKLIF TGTGCTCTTGGGGAACTATATTTCCTACCGTACTGGGGTGGTGGCACCGATAAACTCATCTTT
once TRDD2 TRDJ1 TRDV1 CALGVFLGGITGSDNLIF TGTGCTCTTGGGGTCTTCCTAGGTGGGATCACTGGTAGCGATAATCTCATCTTT
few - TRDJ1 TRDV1 CALGLRGPRSPDTDKLIF TGTGCTCTTGGGTTAAGGGGGCCCCGTTCCCCCGACACCGATAAACTCATCTTT
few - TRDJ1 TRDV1 CALGERERGLYTDKLIF TGTGCTCTTGGGGAACGGGAACGGGGACTATACACCGATAAACTCATCTTT
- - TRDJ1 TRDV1 CALGEHRSLPTGSTDKLIF TGTGCTCTTGGGGAACACCGCTCCCTACCGACCGGATCGACCGATAAACTCATCTTT
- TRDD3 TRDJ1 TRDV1 CALGDHLRGIRVSPSRPYTDKLIF TGTGCTCTTGGGGATCACCTCCGGGGGATACGCGTATCCCCTAGTAGGCCCTACACCGATAAACTCATCTTT
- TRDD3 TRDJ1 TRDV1 CALGDPRGPGGWGIWTDKLIF TGTGCTCTTGGGGATCCCCGTGGCCCCGGTGGCTGGGGGATTTGGACCGATAAACTCATCTTT
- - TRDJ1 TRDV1 CALGESRESVFGKLIF TGTGCTCTTGGGGAGAGCCGTGAGTCGGTTTTCGGGAAACTCATCTTT
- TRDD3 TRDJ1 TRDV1 CALGEFGGDNPMGKLIF TGTGCTCTTGGGGAATTCGGGGGGGATAACCCGATGGGTAAACTCATCTTT
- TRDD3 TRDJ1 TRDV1 CALGELSGPLGDPDTDKLIF TGTGCTCTTGGGGAACTATCGGGACCACTGGGGGATCCTGACACCGATAAACTCATCTTT
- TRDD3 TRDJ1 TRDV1 CALGEYCGGYAPFPYTDKLIF TGTGCTCTTGGGGAATACTGTGGGGGATACGCTCCCTTCCCGTACACCGATAAACTCATCTTT
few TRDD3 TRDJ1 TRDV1 CALSVLGITFTDKLIF TGTGCTCTCAGCGTACTGGGGATCACCTTCACCGATAAACTCATCTTT
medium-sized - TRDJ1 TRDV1 CALEFRTPSTWTDKLIF TGTGCTCTTGAGTTCCGGACCCCTTCAACGTGGACGGATAAACTCATCTTT
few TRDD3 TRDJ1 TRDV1 CALGEKEDGGYGSDKLIF TGTGCTCTTGGGGAAAAGGAAGATGGGGGATACGGGAGCGATAAACTCATCTTT
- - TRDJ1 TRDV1 CALGELLRIRLETDKLIF TGTGCTCTTGGGGAACTTCTCCGTATCCGGCTTGAGACCGATAAACTCATCTTT
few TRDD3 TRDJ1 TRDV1 CALGERGTSYTYLLGDRANSDKLIF TGTGCTCTTGGGGAACGGGGGACTTCCTACACATACCTACTGGGGGATAGGGCTAATTCCGATAAACTCATCTTT
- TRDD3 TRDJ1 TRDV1 CALGELGRTTGGNTDKLIF TGTGCTCTTGGGGAACTCGGACGGACGACTGGGGGAAACACCGATAAACTCATCTTT
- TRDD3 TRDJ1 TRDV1 CALGDQLTWGIEYTDKLIF TGTGCTCTTGGGGACCAATTAACTTGGGGGATCGAGTACACCGATAAACTCATCTTT
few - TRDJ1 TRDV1 CALGIPKQGDTPYTDKLIF TGTGCTCTTGGGATTCCTAAGCAGGGGGACACTCCGTACACCGATAAACTCATCTTT
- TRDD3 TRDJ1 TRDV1 CALGEVGWRTGGYGFRADKLIF TGTGCTCTTGGGGAAGTTGGTTGGCGTACTGGGGGATACGGGTTTCGGGCCGATAAACTCATCTTT
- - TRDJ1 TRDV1 CALGEPSSYAGYRDTDKLIF TGTGCTCTTGGGGAACCTTCTTCCTACGCGGGATACAGGGACACCGATAAACTCATCTTT
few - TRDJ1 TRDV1 CALGELDDTDKLIF TGTGCTCTTGGGGAACTAGACGACACCGATAAACTCATCTTT
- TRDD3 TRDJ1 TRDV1 CALGERSLGGIPAGKLIF TGTGCTCTTGGGGAACGGTCGTTAGGGGGGATACCTGCCGGTAAACTCATCTTT
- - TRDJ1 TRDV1 CALGELKGLGLRVGLIF TGTGCTCTTGGGGAACTAAAAGGTCTCGGCCTACGTGTAGGGCTCATCTTT
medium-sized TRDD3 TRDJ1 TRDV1 CALGDDYWGMPNDKLIF TGTGCTCTTGGGGACGATTACTGGGGGATGCCCAACGATAAACTCATCTTT
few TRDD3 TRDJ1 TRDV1 CALGELRTGGPTAYTDKLIF TGTGCTCTTGGGGAACTCCGTACTGGGGGACCTACCGCGTACACCGATAAACTCATCTTT
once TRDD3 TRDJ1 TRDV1 CALGEFPTRTGGDDKLIF TGTGCTCTTGGGGAATTTCCGACGCGTACTGGGGGTGACGATAAACTCATCTTT
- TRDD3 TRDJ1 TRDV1 CALGEGVGRTGGYPWAHKLIF TGTGCTCTTGGGGAAGGGGTCGGCCGTACTGGGGGATACCCGTGGGCGCATAAACTCATCTTT
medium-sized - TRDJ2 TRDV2 CACGRGLSQLFF TGTGCCTGTGGTCGTGGCCTATCACAACTCTTCTTT
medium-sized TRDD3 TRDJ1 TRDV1 CALGERSYSGWGISYTDKLIF TGTGCTCTTGGGGAACGTTCCTATAGTGGTTGGGGGATATCGTACACCGATAAACTCATCTTT